This TCR beta chain was recorded in a study of cytomegalovirus exposure and HLA in healthy donors. The PCR ran on 60 Vbeta and 13 Jbeta primers. Some clones are missing from TCRdb's copy, which holds only in-frame ones; the method was immunoSEQ multiplex PCR. This table has around 180,000 clones, approximately 80% appearing once. Trimming cost V 2 bases and J 0 bases, with 8 bases left between them. Germline V gene sequence: CDR1 LNHDA, CDR2 SQIVND (reference sequence). This CDR3 is 15 amino acids long. The chain carries TRBV19 and TRBJ1-3; D might be TRBD1 (5 bases). The sample comprised PBMCs. The sequence derives from a man younger than 35 in good health and CMV-seronegative. CDR3 residues: CASSITDSSGNTIYF. The DNA of the CDR3 is TGTGCCAGTAGTATAACCGACAGCTCTGGAAACACCATATATTTT.